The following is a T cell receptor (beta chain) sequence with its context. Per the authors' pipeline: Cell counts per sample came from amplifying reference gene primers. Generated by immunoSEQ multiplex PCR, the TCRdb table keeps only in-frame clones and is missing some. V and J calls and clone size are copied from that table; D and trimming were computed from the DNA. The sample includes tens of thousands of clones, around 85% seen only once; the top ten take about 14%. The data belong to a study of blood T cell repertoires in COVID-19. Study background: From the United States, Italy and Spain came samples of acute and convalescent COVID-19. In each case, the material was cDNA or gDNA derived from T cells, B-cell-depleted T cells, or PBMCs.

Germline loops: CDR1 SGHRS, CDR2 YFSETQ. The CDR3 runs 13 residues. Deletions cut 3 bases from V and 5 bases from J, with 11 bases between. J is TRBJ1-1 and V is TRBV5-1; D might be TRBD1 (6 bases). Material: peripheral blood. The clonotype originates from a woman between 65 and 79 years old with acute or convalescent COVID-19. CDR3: CASSSQGRTEAFF. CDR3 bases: TGCGCCAGCAGCTCACAGGGCCGTACTGAAGCTTTCTTT.